A single sample gave rise to the 25 T cell receptor beta chains below, sequenced in a study of T-cell memory formation after mild COVID-19. A single record per CDR3 protein comes from TCRdb applying MiXCR to the 5' RACE reads. The sample contains approximately 580,000 distinct CDR3 sequences, just over 20% of which appear only once. Sequenced: PBMCs or a T cell subset sorted from them (not recorded which). The receptors were gathered from an adult woman who had mild COVID-19 (a few samples of this study predate the infection). Cell type and time point are not known.

This clonotype came up a few times. The rearrangement links TRBV7-2 to TRBJ2-3; D possibly corresponds to TRBD2 (6 bases). Germline V CDR1 and CDR2: SGHTA, FQGNSA. The V end lost 5 bases, the J end lost 10 bases, and 19 bases lay between the germline ends. This CDR3 is 14 amino acids long. The CDR3 nucleotides read TGTGCCAGCAGCGACGGGACTCATTCCCCCTCGCAGTATTTT. It encodes CASSDGTHSPSQYF.

The chain's CDR3 is CASSSLGTGNYGYTF. The DNA of the CDR3 is TGTGCCAGCAGCTCCCTAGGGACAGGGAACTATGGCTACACCTTC. V gene TRBV11-2 combines with J gene TRBJ1-2; 9 nucleotides agree with TRBD1. The CDR3 runs to 15 residues. Germline V gene sequence: CDR1 SGHAT, CDR2 FQNNGV. Unmatched junction bases numbered 5, after V lost 4 bases and J lost 2 bases.

This clonotype has more than one count but fewer than ten. The V and J genes are TRBV6-2 or TRBV6-3 and TRBJ2-7, with a tentative D call TRBD1 (5 bases). V lost 0 bases, J lost 1 base, and 13 bases lay in between. Germline CDR1 and CDR2: MNHEY and SVGEGT. This CDR3 is built from 16 residues. The CDR3 spells CASSYSINRFSYEQYF. The DNA for the CDR3 is TGTGCCAGCAGTTACTCGATAAACAGGTTTTCCTACGAGCAGTACTTC.

This clonotype was seen only a few times. The CDR3 loop reads CASRGTLDRGLNTQYF. The CDR3 DNA reads as TGTGCCAGCAGGGGGACCTTGGATAGGGGGCTAAATACGCAGTATTTT. The chain combines TRBV2 with TRBJ2-3, with TRBD1 matching over 7 bases. V was clipped by 6 bases and J by 7 bases; unmatched bases: 16. The germline V gene encodes CDR1 SNHLY and CDR2 FYNNEI. The CDR3 length is 16 residues.

There are many counts of this clonotype. The chain couples TRBV12-3 or TRBV12-4 to TRBJ1-5; D is possibly TRBD1 (6 bases). The CDR3 length is 13 residues. V lost 6 bases to trimming and J lost 4 bases, with 10 bases between them. This chain's CDR3 is CASSLTGNQPQHF. CDR3 sequence (DNA): TGTGCCAGCAGCTTAACAGGGAATCAGCCCCAGCATTTT.

The CDR3 sequence is CASNGKGGEKGYIQYF. The CDR3 nucleotides read TGTGCCAGCAATGGAAAAGGGGGGGAGAAGGGTTACATTCAGTACTTC. This chain uses TRBV12-3 or TRBV12-4 with TRBJ2-4; D is perhaps TRBD2 (7 bases). V was trimmed by 7 bases and J by 8 bases, leaving 24 bases between them. The CDR3 has 16 amino acids.

This clonotype was counted a few times. The chain joins TRBV5-1 to TRBJ1-1, with D perhaps matching TRBD1 (5 bases). The CDR3 has 14 amino acids. CDR1 SGHRS and CDR2 YFSETQ come from the germline V gene. V lost 5 bases and J 5 bases, leaving 16 bases between the germline ends. The CDR3 loop is CASRRGEGGTEAFF. CDR3 coding DNA: TGCGCCAGCAGACGAGGGGAGGGCGGGACTGAAGCTTTCTTT.

This sequence joins TRBV27 and TRBJ2-2; 7 bases align to TRBD2. The CDR3 runs to 14 residues. Germline CDR1 MNHEY, CDR2 SMNVEV (reference sequence). Unmatched junction bases numbered 7, after V lost 7 bases and J lost 5 bases. The CDR3 bases are TGTGCCAGCATTTCGCTCGGGAGGACCGGGGAGCTGTTTTTT. Its protein product is CASISLGRTGELFF.

This clonotype occurred a few times. This rearrangement joins TRBV4-1 to TRBJ1-1; 7 bases agree with TRBD1. This CDR3 spans 16 amino acids. After removal of 6 bases from V and 0 bases from J, the junction contained 10 bases not matched to a gene. Germline assignment: CDR1 MGHRA and CDR2 YSYEKL. CDR3 sequence: CASSRGQAGMNTEAFF. As DNA, the CDR3 is TGCGCCAGCAGTCGTGGACAGGCCGGTATGAACACTGAAGCTTTCTTT.

The V call is TRBV5-4, the J call TRBJ1-2; TRBD1 matches 7 bases. The CDR3 has 14 residues. Germline loops: CDR1 SGHNT, CDR2 YYREEE (reference sequence). V lost 4 bases to trimming and J lost 6 bases; unmatched junction nucleotides: 9. The CDR3 DNA is TGTGCCAGCAGCACCTACAGGGGTGCGGATGGCTACACCTTC. Translating gives CASSTYRGADGYTF.

A few counts support this clonotype. V and J are TRBV7-9 and TRBJ2-5; tentative D call: TRBD2 (5 bases). Trimming stripped 5 bases from V and 0 bases from J, with 13 bases between. There are 15 residues in the CDR3. The V gene's germline CDR1 is SEHNR and CDR2 FQNEAQ (reference sequence). The CDR3 protein is CASSRRTVYQETQYF. The CDR3 nucleotides read TGTGCCAGCAGCCGGAGGACTGTGTACCAAGAGACCCAGTACTTC.

The CDR3 region is CASKLNTEAFF. CDR3 bases: TGTGCCAGCAAGTTAAACACTGAAGCTTTCTTT. The chain employs TRBV6-5 and TRBJ1-1, with D unclear. The V and J ends lost 7 bases and 2 bases respectively, with 5 bases between them. The CDR3 covers 11 residues. Germline V lookup: CDR1 MNHEY, CDR2 SVGAGI.

The CDR3 DNA follows: TGCGCCAGCAGGGCGGCAGGGAACATCTACGAGCAGTACTTC. Its translation is CASRAAGNIYEQYF. The chain carries TRBV4-1 and TRBJ2-7, with a tentative D call TRBD1 (5 bases). CDR1 MGHRA and CDR2 YSYEKL come from the germline V gene. The CDR3 is 14 residues long. Trimming cost V 6 bases and J 3 bases, with 15 bases left between them.

This clonotype was observed a few times. The rearrangement joins TRBV29-1 to TRBJ2-3; tentative D call: TRBD1 (7 bases). Trimming took off 3 bases at V and 1 base at J, with 17 bases between the two ends. Germline values: CDR1 SQVTM, CDR2 ANQGSEA. The CDR3 length is 16 residues. CDR3 sequence (DNA): TGCAGCGTTGATGGCTTGCGGGACAGTCGCACAGATACGCAGTATTTT. As protein: CSVDGLRDSRTDTQYF.

This clonotype showed up just a few times. The V call is TRBV2, the J call TRBJ1-2; D is undetermined. This CDR3 spans 12 amino acids. V was trimmed by 6 bases and J by 4 bases, leaving 9 bases between them. The germline V gene has CDR1 SNHLY and CDR2 FYNNEI. CDR3 sequence: CASRMGIYGYTF. The CDR3 DNA is TGTGCCAGCAGGATGGGTATCTATGGCTACACCTTC. The full variable domain, rest sourced from reference TRBV2 and TRBJ1-2, is EPEVTQTPSHQVTQMGQEVILRCVPISNHLYFYWYRQILGQKVEFLVSFYNNEISEKSEIFDDQFSVERPDGSNFTLKIRSTKLEDSAMYFCASRMGIYGYTFGSGTRLTVV.

This clonotype was recorded many times. This chain joins TRBV6-5 and TRBJ2-6; D call uncertain. The germline CDR1 and CDR2 sequences are MNHEY and SVGAGI. The germline V and J ends were trimmed by 5 bases and 2 bases, with 10 bases remaining between them. The CDR3 is 15 residues long. CDR3 coding DNA: TGTGCCAGCAGTGACGGGTCCGCTGGGGCCAACGTCCTGACTTTC. Translated: CASSDGSAGANVLTF.

This clonotype has a handful of counts. For the CDR3, the DNA is TGTGCCAGCAGCTTAGGGTGGCGGGGGGCCACAGATACGCAGTATTTT. Residues: CASSLGWRGATDTQYF. The chain is built from TRBV7-2 and TRBJ2-3, with 8 nucleotides matching TRBD2. The CDR3 is made up of 16 amino acids. CDR1 is SGHTA, CDR2 FQGNSA, per germline. V was pared by 1 base and J by 2 bases, with 5 bases of the junction left unmatched. Full variable domain (outside the CDR3, taken from reference TRBV7-2 and TRBJ2-3): GAGVSQSPSNKVTEKGKDVELRCDPISGHTALYWYRQSLGQGLEFLIYFQGNSAPDKSGLPSDRFSAERTGGSVSTLTIQRTQQEDSAVYLCASSLGWRGATDTQYFGPGTRLTVL.

The V gene is TRBV18, the J gene TRBJ1-4, with TRBD1 matching 11 bases. Germline values: CDR1 KGHSH, CDR2 LQKENI. J was trimmed by 7 bases and V by 8 bases; bases with no gene match: 6. CDR3 size: 14 residues. The CDR3 loop is CASQKDRGPEKLFF. DNA for the CDR3: TGTGCCAGCCAAAAGGACAGGGGGCCTGAAAAACTGTTTTTT.

The chain uses TRBV5-1 and TRBJ1-2; D call uncertain. CDR1 is SGHRS, CDR2 YFSETQ, per germline. Trimming pared 0 bases from V and 6 bases from J, leaving 12 bases between. The CDR3 is 14 amino acids. CDR3 region: CASSLGSGPNGYTF. CDR3 nucleotides: TGCGCCAGCAGCTTGGGGTCAGGCCCCAATGGCTACACCTTC.

The rearrangement links TRBV12-3 or TRBV12-4 to TRBJ2-7; no definite D call. The CDR3 runs 13 residues. Trimming stripped 6 bases from V and 5 bases from J, with 14 bases between. The CDR3 sequence: CASRGIGRDEQYF. The DNA of the CDR3 is TGTGCCAGCAGGGGCATAGGTCGCGACGAGCAGTACTTC.

J is TRBJ2-1 and V is TRBV5-4; the D is unclear. The CDR3 sequence is 15 residues long. In germline, CDR1 is SGHNT, CDR2 YYREEE (reference sequence). Deletions cut 5 bases from V and 5 bases from J, with 17 bases between. DNA for the CDR3: TGTGCCAGCAGAAATGGGCCGGCCCTTGACAATGAGCAGTTCTTC. Translating it yields CASRNGPALDNEQFF.

The gene calls are TRBV7-8 and TRBJ2-6; D is ambiguous. V was shortened by 7 bases and J by 0 bases, with 10 bases between the two germline ends. The CDR3 loop spans 15 amino acids. Per germline, CDR1 SGHVS and CDR2 FQNEAQ. The CDR3, as DNA: TGTGCCAGCAAGCTCGAAGGCTCTGGGGCCAACGTCCTGACTTTC. It is translated as CASKLEGSGANVLTF.

V usage is TRBV9 and J usage is TRBJ2-5; 8 nucleotides agree with TRBD2. V lost 4 bases and J lost 5; bases outside the gene matches: 10. The CDR3 is 15 amino acids. Germline V gene data show CDR1 as SGDLS and CDR2 as YYNGEE. The DNA for the CDR3 is TGTGCCAGCAGCCCGGGACTAGGGACTGCGGAGACCCAGTACTTC. Its protein is CASSPGLGTAETQYF.

This clonotype has only a few counts. The genes are TRBV12-3 or TRBV12-4 and TRBJ2-7, with D perhaps matching TRBD1 (6 bases). The germline V and J ends were trimmed by 10 bases and 3 bases, with 16 bases remaining between them. The CDR3 is made up of 13 amino acids. CDR3 sequence reads: CATRGQFGYEQYF. The CDR3 region has the DNA TGTGCCACCCGTGGACAGTTCGGCTACGAGCAGTACTTC.

The chain combines TRBV6-5 with TRBJ1-2; D is possibly TRBD1 (5 bases). In germline, CDR1 is MNHEY, CDR2 SVGAGI. V was cut by 6 bases and J by 2 bases, with 16 bases left in between. The CDR3 covers 15 residues. The CDR3 DNA is TGTGCCAGCAGGCCCCTGGGGACCGCCAACTATGGCTACACCTTC. This translates into CASRPLGTANYGYTF.